The 6 T cell receptor beta chains below were found in one sample sequenced in a study of CD8 T cells in ankylosing spondylitis (dated by TCRdb to 2016 to 2017). The receptor library was made with 5' RACE. Sequencer: Illumina HiSeq 2500. In TCRdb, the public reads were trimmed at Q25 with fastp and aligned with MiXCR, with productive beta chains retained. Identical CDR3 protein sequences are pooled into one entry, listed with their most common genes and DNA. In this sample the table shows 200,000 to 300,000 distinct CDR3 sequences, around 9.1% of which occur a single time. The ten largest make up nearly 7% of the sample. The material sequenced was blood, either unsorted or a sorted T cell fraction (not recorded which). The origin of the receptors is a male donor with ankylosing spondylitis or in good health (not recorded which).

Many counts were recorded for this clonotype. The chain employs TRBV6-5 and TRBJ1-1; tentative D call: TRBD1 (5 bases). The CDR3 contains 15 residues. Germline V gene sequence: CDR1 MNHEY, CDR2 SVGAGI. V was pared by 2 bases and J by 4 bases, with 14 bases between. Here the CDR3 reads CASSYDGAMGTEAFF. CDR3 nucleotides: TGTGCCAGCAGTTACGATGGGGCTATGGGCACTGAAGCTTTCTTT.

This clonotype was seen only a few times. The J gene is TRBJ1-2, the V gene TRBV7-8; 9 bases align to TRBD1. The length of the CDR3 is 17 residues. Looked up from germline, CDR1 is SGHVS and CDR2 is FQNEAQ. With 5 bases clipped from V and 7 bases from J, the junction kept 17 bases outside the gene matches. This chain's CDR3 is CASSPRWMGQGPIGYTF. CDR3 nucleotides: TGTGCCAGCAGCCCACGGTGGATGGGACAGGGACCTATTGGCTACACCTTC.

This clonotype was detected a few times. The DNA of the CDR3 is TGCAGTGCTAGAGATTACAATCAGCCCCAGCATTTT. It yields the protein CSARDYNQPQHF. The V gene is TRBV20-1, the J gene TRBJ1-5; D is undetermined. Germline V gene data show CDR1 as DFQATT and CDR2 as SNEGSKA (reference sequence). This CDR3 is built from 12 residues. Trimming cost V 0 bases and J 3 bases, with 3 bases left between them.

This clonotype has a handful of counts. The chain carries TRBV5-1 and TRBJ2-7; 7 bases map to TRBD2. CDR3 length equals 15 residues. V lost 0 bases to trimming and J lost 4 bases; unmatched junction nucleotides: 7. Germline values: CDR1 SGHRS, CDR2 YFSETQ. The CDR3 coding sequence is TGCGCCAGCAGCTTGGCCGTGGGAGGGCGGTACGAGCAGTACTTC. Protein: CASSLAVGGRYEQYF.

At least ten counts were recorded for this clonotype. The J gene is TRBJ1-2, the V gene TRBV12-3 or TRBV12-4, with D possibly matching TRBD1 (5 bases). This CDR3 comprises 12 residues. Deletions cut 4 bases from V and 13 bases from J, with 16 bases between. CDR3 sequence reads: CASSSSGTLGTF. CDR3 bases: TGTGCCAGCAGTTCCTCCGGGACTCTTGGCACCTTC.

On this clonotype: A much larger clone differs by one base, so this may be a read error. This chain uses TRBV20-1 with TRBJ2-3; possible D gene TRBD1, 6 bases. The CDR3 totals 13 residues. From germline, CDR1 is DFQATT and CDR2 SNEGSKA (reference sequence). Here the CDR3 reads CSAKPPQGDTRYF. The CDR3 DNA reads TGCAGTGCGAAACCCCCACAGGGAGATACGCGGTATTTT.